Each of the 26 T cell receptor beta chains below was sequenced from the same sample in a study of shared T cell receptors in the human thymus. Measured with immunoSEQ multiplex PCR; TCRdb has only the in-frame clones, and not every one. The sample shows over 350,000 clones, approximately 95% of them seen only once. Sequenced material: thymocytes. These receptors originate from a human donor.

This chain uses TRBV18 with TRBJ2-7; 12 bases match TRBD1. The germline gives CDR1 KGHSH, CDR2 LQKENI. The CDR3 consists of 17 residues. The V segment lost 2 bases and the J segment 4 bases; nucleotides outside the gene matches: 9. The CDR3 spells CASSPWDRGQVSYEQYF. The CDR3 coding sequence is TGTGCCAGCTCACCATGGGACAGGGGGCAAGTATCGTACGAGCAGTACTTC. The whole variable domain, remainder taken from reference TRBV18 and TRBJ2-7, is NAGVMQNPRHLVRRRGQEARLRCSPMKGHSHVYWYRQLPEEGLKFMVYLQKENIIDESGMPKERFSAEFPKEGPSILRIQQVVRGDSAAYFCASSPWDRGQVSYEQYFGPGTRLTVT.

The genes are TRBV7-3 and TRBJ2-5; D is perhaps TRBD1 or TRBD2 (5 bases each). V lost 3 bases and J lost 2, with 16 bases in between. Per germline, CDR1 SGHTA and CDR2 FQGTGA. The CDR3 consists of 16 residues. CDR3: CASSLGRRGDQETQYF. The CDR3 DNA sequence: TGTGCCAGCAGCTTGGGACGGAGAGGCGATCAAGAGACCCAGTACTTC. The full variable domain, with the rest looked up from reference TRBV7-3 and TRBJ2-5, is GAGVSQTPSNKVTEKGKYVELRCDPISGHTALYWYRQSLGQGPEFLIYFQGTGAADDSGLPNDRFFAVRPEGSVSTLKIQRTERGDSAVYLCASSLGRRGDQETQYFGPGTRLLVL.

The V and J genes are TRBV7-9 and TRBJ2-1; D possibly corresponds to TRBD2 (5 bases). Per germline, CDR1 SEHNR and CDR2 FQNEAQ (reference sequence). Trimming left V 6 bases short and J 5 bases short, with 17 bases between. This CDR3 spans 15 amino acids. CDR3 in amino acids: CASRVARIPNNEQFF. CDR3 DNA: TGTGCCAGCAGGGTAGCGAGGATACCGAACAATGAGCAGTTCTTC.

The V call is TRBV10-1, the J call TRBJ2-3; the D call may be TRBD1 or TRBD2 (5 bases each). The V end was cut by 6 bases, the J end by 0 bases, with 31 bases between. In germline, CDR1 is WNHNN, CDR2 SYGVQD (reference sequence). The CDR3 spans 21 residues. Here the CDR3 reads CASSVEPGPSSSRLSTDTQYF. The CDR3 DNA reads TGCGCCAGCAGCGTTGAACCGGGACCCTCCTCTTCGAGGCTTAGCACAGATACGCAGTATTTT.

The V and J genes are TRBV28 and TRBJ2-7; TRBD2 might be the D (6 bases). Trimming took off 8 bases at V and 0 bases at J, with 17 bases between the two ends. CDR1 is MDHEN, CDR2 SYDVKM, per germline. There are 15 residues in the CDR3. CDR3 DNA: TGTGCCAGCGCCCGAAGGGACTTACACTCCTACGAGCAGTACTTC. Amino acid sequence: CASARRDLHSYEQYF.

DNA for the CDR3: TGTGCCATCAGTGAGTCGACTCTCGATCAGCCCCAGCATTTT. Its protein is CAISESTLDQPQHF. This chain uses TRBV10-3 with TRBJ1-5; D is undetermined. This CDR3 comprises 14 residues. Germline assignment: CDR1 ENHRY and CDR2 SYGVKD. With 0 bases removed from V and 5 bases from J, the gap between germline ends came to 8 bases.

The chain employs TRBV29-1 and TRBJ2-3, with TRBD2 matching over 14 bases. V lost 4 bases to trimming and J lost 0 bases; unmatched junction nucleotides: 9. Germline values: CDR1 SQVTM, CDR2 ANQGSEA. This CDR3 spans 18 amino acids. For the CDR3, the DNA is TGCAGCGTTGGGGCCGGACTAGCGGGAGGTACCAGCACAGATACGCAGTATTTT. Its protein is CSVGAGLAGGTSTDTQYF.

In DNA, the CDR3 is TGTGCCAGCAGTTTTGCCCTGGGAGAGCTGAGCAATCAGCCCCAGCATTTT. Translated, it gives CASSFALGELSNQPQHF. The J gene is TRBJ1-5, the V gene TRBV28; D gene ambiguous. V shed 3 bases and J shed 1 base, with 16 bases lying between them. Germline V lookup: CDR1 MDHEN, CDR2 SYDVKM. The CDR3 contains 17 residues.

The rearrangement links TRBV29-1 to TRBJ2-5; 7 bases fit TRBD2. Germline-derived CDR1 and CDR2 are SQVTM and ANQGSEA. This CDR3 contains 12 residues. In DNA form, the CDR3 reads TGCGGCGGGGGAGGTTTTTGGGAGACCCAGTACTTC. Its protein is CGGGGFWETQYF.

The V call is TRBV5-4, the J call TRBJ2-4; 9 bases are a match to TRBD1. Per germline, CDR1 SGHNT and CDR2 YYREEE (reference sequence). The CDR3 has 16 amino acids. Trimming took 4 bases from V and 3 from J; bases not matched to a gene: 8. DNA of the CDR3: TGTGCCAGCAGCACCCGGGACAGGGATTACAAAAACATTCAGTACTTC. It is translated as CASSTRDRDYKNIQYF.

This chain joins TRBV9 and TRBJ2-1; TRBD2 aligns across 8 bases. The CDR3 sequence is 15 residues long. J lost 1 base, V lost 4 bases, and 4 bases had no gene match. CDR1 and CDR2 (germline): SGDLS, YYNGEE. The CDR3 sequence is CASSPERESYNEQFF. The CDR3 DNA follows: TGTGCCAGCAGCCCAGAGCGGGAGTCCTACAATGAGCAGTTCTTC.

The CDR3 DNA follows: TGTGCCAGCAGCTCCAGTATTAGGGTAGCCTCGACCTACGAGCAGTACTTC. Protein sequence: CASSSSIRVASTYEQYF. The rearrangement joins TRBV7-2 to TRBJ2-7; D is uncertain. Trimming left V 4 bases short and J 2 bases short, with 21 bases between. Germline lookup yields CDR1 SGHTA and CDR2 FQGNSA. The CDR3 covers 17 residues.

The V and J genes are TRBV28 and TRBJ2-7; 12 bases are a match to TRBD2. Germline loops: CDR1 MDHEN, CDR2 SYDVKM. CDR3 length: 18 residues. V dropped 4 bases and J dropped 3; count of bases not matched to a gene: 13. The CDR3 reads CASSSLGPTSGRVYEQYF. The CDR3 coding sequence is TGTGCCAGCAGTTCGCTGGGCCCGACTAGCGGGAGAGTCTACGAGCAGTACTTC.

In this sample, this clone turned up once. The V and J genes are TRBV28 and TRBJ2-7; D not resolved. The V end lost 6 bases, the J end lost 2 bases, and 20 bases lay between the germline ends. This CDR3 comprises 16 residues. The V gene's germline CDR1 is MDHEN and CDR2 SYDVKM. This chain's CDR3 is CASSFVFSLVTYEQYF. The CDR3 DNA reads TGTGCCAGCAGCTTTGTCTTTAGCTTGGTAACCTACGAGCAGTACTTC.

The chain uses TRBV23-1 and TRBJ1-3; TRBD1 is a possible D gene (6 bases). TRBV23-1 counts as an open reading frame of uncertain function. The CDR3 loop spans 15 amino acids. V lost 4 bases to trimming and J lost 6 bases, with 16 bases between them. CDR3 sequence reads: CASSRPDSDLNTIYF. The CDR3, as DNA: TGCGCCAGCAGTCGGCCGGACAGCGATCTAAACACCATATATTTT.

CDR3 bases: TGTGCCAGTCGACCCAGGGGGCCGAGCTCCTACAATGAGCAGTTCTTC. This encodes CASRPRGPSSYNEQFF. This chain joins TRBV19 and TRBJ2-1; TRBD1 matches at 8 bases. This CDR3 has 16 amino acids. CDR1 is LNHDA, CDR2 SQIVND, per germline (reference sequence). J was trimmed by 0 bases and V by 8 bases; bases with no gene match: 9.

The chain employs TRBV27 and TRBJ1-2, with D maybe TRBD1 (5 bases). CDR3 size: 14 residues. Trimming took 5 bases from V and 14 from J, leaving 24 bases between them. Germline loops: CDR1 MNHEY, CDR2 SMNVEV (reference sequence). The CDR3 sequence is CASSLQWQGPLFTF. CDR3 DNA sequence: TGTGCCAGCAGTCTCCAGTGGCAGGGACCCCTATTTACCTTC.

This clone is a singleton in its sample. The V and J genes are TRBV28 and TRBJ2-5, with 14 positions matching TRBD2. V shed 4 bases, J shed 3 bases, and the junction held 13 bases outside the gene matches. This CDR3 has 19 amino acids. Per germline, CDR1 MDHEN and CDR2 SYDVKM. Written as DNA, the CDR3 is TGTGCCAGCAGTTCTTTGACTAGCGGGAGGGCCAGGCTAAAAGAGACCCAGTACTTC. Translated: CASSSLTSGRARLKETQYF.

This clone showed up just once. The gene calls are TRBV28 and TRBJ2-2; perhaps D is TRBD1 or TRBD2 (5 bases each). The germline V gene encodes CDR1 MDHEN and CDR2 SYDVKM. This CDR3 is 15 amino acids long. V shed 4 bases and J shed 3 bases, with 12 bases lying between them. This chain's CDR3 is CASSWARGDTGELFF. CDR3 in DNA: TGTGCCAGCAGTTGGGCCAGAGGGGACACCGGGGAGCTGTTTTTT.

This clone was seen only once. V and J are TRBV11-2 and TRBJ2-7; 9 nucleotides match TRBD2. The CDR3 runs to 17 residues. V lost 1 base to trimming and J lost 5 bases; unmatched junction nucleotides: 12. In germline, CDR1 is SGHAT, CDR2 FQNNGV. CDR3 loop: CASSLVPRAGGPHEQYF. In DNA form, the CDR3 reads TGTGCCAGCAGCTTAGTCCCCCGCGCGGGAGGGCCCCACGAGCAGTACTTC.

The gene calls are TRBV5-4 and TRBJ1-1, with TRBD1 identical over 7 bases. With V trimmed by 6 bases and J by 0 bases, 5 bases remained unmatched. The CDR3 is 14 amino acids. Germline V gene lookup returns CDR1 SGHNT and CDR2 YYREEE (reference sequence). CDR3 sequence (DNA): TGTGCCAGCACGTCTGGGACAGTGAACACTGAAGCTTTCTTT. It translates to CASTSGTVNTEAFF.

The V gene is TRBV27, the J gene TRBJ1-1; TRBD1 matches 10 bases. CDR1 is MNHEY, CDR2 SMNVEV, per germline (reference sequence). Germline trimming cut 5 bases from V and 1 base from J; bases unmatched to any gene: 13. This CDR3 has 18 amino acids. In DNA form, the CDR3 reads TGTGCCAGCAGTCCCATCCGACAGGGGGCGACAGGGAACACTGAAGCTTTCTTT. Translating gives CASSPIRQGATGNTEAFF.

The gene calls are TRBV27 and TRBJ1-5; TRBD1 aligns across 8 bases. This CDR3 has 14 amino acids. Germline loops: CDR1 MNHEY, CDR2 SMNVEV (reference sequence). V lost 8 bases and J lost 4; bases outside the gene matches: 7. Here the CDR3 DNA reads TGTGCCAGCTCCGCAGACAGGGGAAATCAGCCCCAGCATTTT. Translation gives CASSADRGNQPQHF.

The chain couples TRBV7-9 to TRBJ2-5, with D tentatively TRBD2 (6 bases). This CDR3 has 13 amino acids. Germline V gives CDR1 SEHNR, CDR2 FQNEAQ (reference sequence). The V and J ends lost 7 bases and 5 bases respectively, with 14 bases between them. CDR3 sequence (DNA): TGTGCCAGCACCCGCGGGGCACTCGAGACCCAGTACTTC. Translating gives CASTRGALETQYF.

The chain recombines TRBV14 with TRBJ2-7, with D possibly being TRBD1 or TRBD2 (6 bases each). Germline lookup yields CDR1 SGHDN and CDR2 FVKESK. The CDR3 is 16 amino acids. Trimming cost V 1 base and J 2 bases, with 15 bases left between them. The DNA of the CDR3 is TGTGCCAGCAGCCAAGCCACCCGGGGGCAGGCCTACGAGCAGTACTTC. Amino acid sequence: CASSQATRGQAYEQYF.

J is TRBJ2-1 and V is TRBV28, with D uncertain. V was trimmed by 1 base and J by 7 bases, leaving 17 bases between them. The CDR3 runs to 16 residues. Germline V gives CDR1 MDHEN, CDR2 SYDVKM. The DNA for the CDR3 is TGTGCCAGCAGTTTATCGCACCAGGCAGGCTCGAATGAGCAGTTCTTC. Translation: CASSLSHQAGSNEQFF.